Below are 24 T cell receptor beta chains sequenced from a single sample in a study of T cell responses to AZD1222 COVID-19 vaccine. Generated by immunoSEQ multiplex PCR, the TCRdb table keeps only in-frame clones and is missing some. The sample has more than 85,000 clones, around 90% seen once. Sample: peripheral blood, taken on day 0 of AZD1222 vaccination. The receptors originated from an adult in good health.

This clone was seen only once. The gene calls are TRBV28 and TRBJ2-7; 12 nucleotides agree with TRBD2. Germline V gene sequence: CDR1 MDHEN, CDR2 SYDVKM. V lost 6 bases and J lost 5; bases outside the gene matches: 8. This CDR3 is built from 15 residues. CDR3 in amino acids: CASSPRTSGNNEQYF. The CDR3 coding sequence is TGTGCCAGCAGCCCACGGACTAGCGGGAACAACGAGCAGTACTTC. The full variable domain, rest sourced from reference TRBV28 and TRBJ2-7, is DVKVTQSSRYLVKRTGEKVFLECVQDMDHENMFWYRQDPGLGLRLIYFSYDVKMKEKGDIPEGYSVSREKKERFSLILESASTNQTSMYLCASSPRTSGNNEQYFGPGTRLTVT.

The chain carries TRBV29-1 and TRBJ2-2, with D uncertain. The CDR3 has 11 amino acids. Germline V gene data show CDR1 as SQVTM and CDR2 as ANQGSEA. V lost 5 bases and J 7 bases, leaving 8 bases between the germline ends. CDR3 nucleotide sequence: TGCAGCGTTCGGGCTGGCGGGGAGCTGTTTTTT. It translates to CSVRAGGELFF.

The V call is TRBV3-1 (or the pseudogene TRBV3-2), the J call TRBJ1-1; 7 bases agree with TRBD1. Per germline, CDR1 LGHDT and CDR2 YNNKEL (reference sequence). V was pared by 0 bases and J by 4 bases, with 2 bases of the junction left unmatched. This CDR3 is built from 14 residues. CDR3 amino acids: CASSQDTGATEAFF. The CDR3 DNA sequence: TGTGCCAGCAGCCAAGATACAGGGGCCACTGAAGCTTTCTTT.

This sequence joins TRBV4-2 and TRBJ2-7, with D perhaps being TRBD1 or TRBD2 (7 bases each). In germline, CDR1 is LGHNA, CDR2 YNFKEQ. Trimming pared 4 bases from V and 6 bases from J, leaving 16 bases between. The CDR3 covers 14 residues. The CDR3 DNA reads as TGTGCCAGCAGCCGAGCGGGACAGTCGGCCGAGCAGTACTTC. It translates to CASSRAGQSAEQYF.

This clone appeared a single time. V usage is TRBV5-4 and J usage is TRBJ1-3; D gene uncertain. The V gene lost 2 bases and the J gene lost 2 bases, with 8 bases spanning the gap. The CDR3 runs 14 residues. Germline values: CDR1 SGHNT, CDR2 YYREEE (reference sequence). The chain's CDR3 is CASSLPGAGNTIYF. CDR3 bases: TGTGCCAGCAGCTTACCCGGGGCTGGAAACACCATATATTTT.

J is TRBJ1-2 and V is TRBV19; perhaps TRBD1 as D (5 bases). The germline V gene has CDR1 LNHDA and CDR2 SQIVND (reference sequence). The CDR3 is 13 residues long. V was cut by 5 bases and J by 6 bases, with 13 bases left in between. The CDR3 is CASSPLGADGYTF. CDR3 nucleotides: TGTGCCAGTAGTCCCCTTGGGGCCGATGGCTACACCTTC.

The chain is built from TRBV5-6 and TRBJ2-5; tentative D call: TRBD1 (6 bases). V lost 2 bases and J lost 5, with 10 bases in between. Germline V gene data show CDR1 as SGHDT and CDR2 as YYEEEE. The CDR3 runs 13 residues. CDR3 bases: TGTGCCAGCAGCTTCAAGGGGGTCGAGACCCAGTACTTC. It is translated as CASSFKGVETQYF. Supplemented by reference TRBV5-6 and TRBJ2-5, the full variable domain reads DAGVTQSPTHLIKTRGQQVTLRCSPKSGHDTVSWYQQALGQGPQFIFQYYEEEERQRGNFPDRFSGHQFPNYSSELNVNALLLGDSALYLCASSFKGVETQYFGPGTRLLVL.

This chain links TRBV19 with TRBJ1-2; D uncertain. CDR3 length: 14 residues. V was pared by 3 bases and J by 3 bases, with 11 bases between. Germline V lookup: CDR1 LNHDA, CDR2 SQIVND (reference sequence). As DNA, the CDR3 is TGTGCCAGTAGTATTCGGACGAATTACTATGGCTACACCTTC. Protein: CASSIRTNYYGYTF.

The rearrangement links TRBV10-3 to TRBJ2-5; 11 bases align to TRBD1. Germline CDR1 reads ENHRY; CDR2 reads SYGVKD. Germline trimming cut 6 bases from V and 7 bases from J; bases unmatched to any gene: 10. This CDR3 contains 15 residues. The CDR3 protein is CAIRKGQGEVGTQYF. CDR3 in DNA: TGTGCCATCAGGAAGGGACAGGGGGAGGTCGGGACCCAGTACTTC.

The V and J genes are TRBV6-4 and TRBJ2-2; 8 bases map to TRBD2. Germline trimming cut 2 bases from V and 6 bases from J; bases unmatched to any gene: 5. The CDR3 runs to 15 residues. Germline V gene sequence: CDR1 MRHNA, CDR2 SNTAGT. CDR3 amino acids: CASSDRLAGAGELFF. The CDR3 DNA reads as TGTGCCAGCAGTGACCGCCTAGCGGGCGCCGGGGAGCTGTTTTTT.

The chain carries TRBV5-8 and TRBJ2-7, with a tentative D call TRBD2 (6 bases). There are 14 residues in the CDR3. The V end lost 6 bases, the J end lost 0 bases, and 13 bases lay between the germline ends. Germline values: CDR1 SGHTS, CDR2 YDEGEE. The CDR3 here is CASTWRASSYEQYF. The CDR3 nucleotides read TGTGCCAGCACCTGGAGGGCAAGCTCCTACGAGCAGTACTTC.

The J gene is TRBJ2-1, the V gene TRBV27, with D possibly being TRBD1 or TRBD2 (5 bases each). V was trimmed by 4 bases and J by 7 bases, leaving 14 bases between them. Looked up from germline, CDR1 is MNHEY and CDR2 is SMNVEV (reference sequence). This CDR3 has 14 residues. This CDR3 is CASSWDAGTNEQFF. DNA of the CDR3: TGTGCCAGCAGTTGGGACGCCGGGACGAATGAGCAGTTCTTC.

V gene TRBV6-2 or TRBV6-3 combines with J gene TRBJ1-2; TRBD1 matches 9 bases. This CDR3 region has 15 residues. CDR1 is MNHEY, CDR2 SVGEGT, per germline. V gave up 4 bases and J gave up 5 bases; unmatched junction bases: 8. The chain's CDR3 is CASSFLGQGVYGYTF. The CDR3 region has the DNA TGTGCCAGCAGTTTCCTGGGACAGGGTGTGTATGGCTACACCTTC.

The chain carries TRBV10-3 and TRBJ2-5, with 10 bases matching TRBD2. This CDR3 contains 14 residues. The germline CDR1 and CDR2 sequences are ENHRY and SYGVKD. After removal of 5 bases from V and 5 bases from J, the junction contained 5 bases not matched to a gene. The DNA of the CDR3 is TGTGCCATCAGTCCGGGACTAGCGTTTGAGACCCAGTACTTC. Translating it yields CAISPGLAFETQYF.

In nucleotides, the CDR3 is TGTGCCAGCAGCCTCCGGACAGGAACTGAAGCTTTCTTT. Translating it yields CASSLRTGTEAFF. The chain couples TRBV7-8 to TRBJ1-1; 7 bases map to TRBD1. V shed 5 bases and J 5 bases; nucleotides not matched to a gene: 5. The CDR3 has 13 residues. Germline V gene lookup returns CDR1 SGHVS and CDR2 FQNEAQ.

The CDR3 DNA sequence: TGTGCCAGCAGCTTAAGGTACACCGGGGAGCTGTTTTTT. Translated: CASSLRYTGELFF. The genes are TRBV11-2 and TRBJ2-2; D gene uncertain. Germline V lookup: CDR1 SGHAT, CDR2 FQNNGV. Deletions cut 2 bases from V and 3 bases from J, with 4 bases between. CDR3 size: 13 residues.

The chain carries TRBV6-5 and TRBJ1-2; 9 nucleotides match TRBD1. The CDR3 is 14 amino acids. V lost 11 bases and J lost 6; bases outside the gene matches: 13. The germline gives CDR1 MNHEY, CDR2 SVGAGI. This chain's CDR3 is CAGVRDRDTDGYTF. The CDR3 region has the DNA TGTGCCGGGGTAAGGGACAGGGATACGGATGGCTACACCTTC.

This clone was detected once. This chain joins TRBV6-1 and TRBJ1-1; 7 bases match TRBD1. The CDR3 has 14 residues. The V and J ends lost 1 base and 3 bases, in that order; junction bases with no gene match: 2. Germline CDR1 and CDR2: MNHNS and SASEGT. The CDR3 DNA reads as TGTGCCAGCAGTGAAGTAGGGGGCGACACTGAAGCTTTCTTT. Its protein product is CASSEVGGDTEAFF.

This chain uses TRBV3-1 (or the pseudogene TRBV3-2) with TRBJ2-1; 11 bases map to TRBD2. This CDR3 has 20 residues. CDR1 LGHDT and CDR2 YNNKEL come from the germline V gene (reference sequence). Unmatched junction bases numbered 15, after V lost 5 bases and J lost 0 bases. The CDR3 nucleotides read TGTGCCAGCAGCGGAGGGGATAGCGGGAGGGGGACTAACTCCTACAATGAGCAGTTCTTC. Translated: CASSGGDSGRGTNSYNEQFF.

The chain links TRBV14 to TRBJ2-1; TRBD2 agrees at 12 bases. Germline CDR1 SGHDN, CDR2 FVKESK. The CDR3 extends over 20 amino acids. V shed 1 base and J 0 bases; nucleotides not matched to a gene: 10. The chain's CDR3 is CASSQVPGLAGLSSYNEQFF. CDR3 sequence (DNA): TGTGCCAGCAGCCAAGTACCGGGACTAGCGGGCCTTAGCTCCTACAATGAGCAGTTCTTC.

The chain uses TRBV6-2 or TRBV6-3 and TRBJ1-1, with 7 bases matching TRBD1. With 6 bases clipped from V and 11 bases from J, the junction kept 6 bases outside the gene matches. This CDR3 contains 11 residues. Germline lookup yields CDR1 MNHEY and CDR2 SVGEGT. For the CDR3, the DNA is TGTGCCAGCAGCCTTGGGACAGATGCTTTCTTT. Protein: CASSLGTDAFF.

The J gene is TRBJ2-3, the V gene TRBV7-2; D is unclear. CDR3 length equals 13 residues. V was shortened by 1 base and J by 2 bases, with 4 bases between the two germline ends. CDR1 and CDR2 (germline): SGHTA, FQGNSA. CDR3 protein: CASSLDYTDTQYF. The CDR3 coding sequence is TGTGCCAGCAGCTTAGACTACACAGATACGCAGTATTTT.

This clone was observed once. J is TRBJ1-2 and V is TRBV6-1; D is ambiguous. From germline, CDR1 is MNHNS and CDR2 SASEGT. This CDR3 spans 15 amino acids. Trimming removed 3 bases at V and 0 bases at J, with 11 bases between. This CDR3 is CASSDKHRANYGYTF. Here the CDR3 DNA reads TGTGCCAGCAGTGATAAGCACAGAGCTAACTATGGCTACACCTTC.

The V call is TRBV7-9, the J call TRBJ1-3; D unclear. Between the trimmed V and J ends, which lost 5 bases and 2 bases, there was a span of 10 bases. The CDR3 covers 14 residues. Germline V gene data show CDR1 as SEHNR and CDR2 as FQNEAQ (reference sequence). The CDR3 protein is CASSSGEAGNTIYF. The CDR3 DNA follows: TGTGCCAGCAGCAGCGGGGAGGCTGGAAACACCATATATTTT.